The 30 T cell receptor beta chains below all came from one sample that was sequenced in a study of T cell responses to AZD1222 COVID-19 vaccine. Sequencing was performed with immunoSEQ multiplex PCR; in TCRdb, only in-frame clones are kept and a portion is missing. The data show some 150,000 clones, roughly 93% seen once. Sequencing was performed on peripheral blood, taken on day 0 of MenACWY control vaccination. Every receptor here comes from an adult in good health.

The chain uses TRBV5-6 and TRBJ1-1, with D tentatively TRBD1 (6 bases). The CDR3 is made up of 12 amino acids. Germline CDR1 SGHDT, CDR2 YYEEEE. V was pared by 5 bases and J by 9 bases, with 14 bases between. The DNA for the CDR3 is TGTGCCAGCAGTTCTCACAGGGAGCAAGCTTTCTTT. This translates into CASSSHREQAFF. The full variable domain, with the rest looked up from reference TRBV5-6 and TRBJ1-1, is DAGVTQSPTHLIKTRGQQVTLRCSPKSGHDTVSWYQQALGQGPQFIFQYYEEEERQRGNFPDRFSGHQFPNYSSELNVNALLLGDSALYLCASSSHREQAFFGQGTRLTVV.

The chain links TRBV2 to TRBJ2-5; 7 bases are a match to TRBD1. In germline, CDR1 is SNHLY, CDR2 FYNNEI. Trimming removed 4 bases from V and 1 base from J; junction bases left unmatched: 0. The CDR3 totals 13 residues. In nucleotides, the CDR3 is TGTGCCAGCAGTGGACAGGGCCAAGAGACCCAGTACTTC. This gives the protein CASSGQGQETQYF.

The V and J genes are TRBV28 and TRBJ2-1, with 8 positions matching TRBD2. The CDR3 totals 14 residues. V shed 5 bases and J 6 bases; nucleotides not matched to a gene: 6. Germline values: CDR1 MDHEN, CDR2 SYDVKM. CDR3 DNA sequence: TGTGCCAGCAGTACTAGCGGAGAAAGCAATGAGCAGTTCTTC. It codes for CASSTSGESNEQFF.

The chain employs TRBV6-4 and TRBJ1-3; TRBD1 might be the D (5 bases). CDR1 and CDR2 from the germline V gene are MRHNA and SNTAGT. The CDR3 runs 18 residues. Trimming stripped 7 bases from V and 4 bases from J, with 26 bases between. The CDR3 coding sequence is TGTGCCAGCACTCAAACTAAAACCCGGGGCCAGTTGGGAAACACCATATATTTT. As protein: CASTQTKTRGQLGNTIYF.

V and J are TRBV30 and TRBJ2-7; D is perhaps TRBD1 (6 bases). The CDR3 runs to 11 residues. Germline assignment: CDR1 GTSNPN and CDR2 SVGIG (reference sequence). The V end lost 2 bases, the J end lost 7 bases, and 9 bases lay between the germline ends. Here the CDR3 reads CAWSTGTEQYF. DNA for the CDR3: TGTGCCTGGAGTACCGGGACAGAGCAGTACTTC.

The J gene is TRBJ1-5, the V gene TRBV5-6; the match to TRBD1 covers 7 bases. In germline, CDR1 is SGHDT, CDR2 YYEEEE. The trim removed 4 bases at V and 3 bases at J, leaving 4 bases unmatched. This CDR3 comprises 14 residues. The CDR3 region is CASSLGTVNQPQHF. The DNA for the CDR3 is TGTGCCAGCAGCCTCGGGACAGTCAATCAGCCCCAGCATTTT.

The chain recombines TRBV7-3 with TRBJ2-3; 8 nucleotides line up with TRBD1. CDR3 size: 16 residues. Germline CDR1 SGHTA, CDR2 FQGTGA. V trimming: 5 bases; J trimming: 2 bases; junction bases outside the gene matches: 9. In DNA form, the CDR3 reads TGTGCCAGCAGCCCTAACCTGGACAGGGTCACAGATACGCAGTATTTT. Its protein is CASSPNLDRVTDTQYF. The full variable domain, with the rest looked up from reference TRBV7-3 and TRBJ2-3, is GAGVSQTPSNKVTEKGKYVELRCDPISGHTALYWYRQSLGQGPEFLIYFQGTGAADDSGLPNDRFFAVRPEGSVSTLKIQRTERGDSAVYLCASSPNLDRVTDTQYFGPGTRLTVL.

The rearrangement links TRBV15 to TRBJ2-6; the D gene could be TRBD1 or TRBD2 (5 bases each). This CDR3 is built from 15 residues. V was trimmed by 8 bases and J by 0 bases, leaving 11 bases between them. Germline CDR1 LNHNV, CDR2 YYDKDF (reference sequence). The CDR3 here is CATWGRDSGANVLTF. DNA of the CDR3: TGTGCCACCTGGGGACGGGACTCTGGGGCCAACGTCCTGACTTTC.

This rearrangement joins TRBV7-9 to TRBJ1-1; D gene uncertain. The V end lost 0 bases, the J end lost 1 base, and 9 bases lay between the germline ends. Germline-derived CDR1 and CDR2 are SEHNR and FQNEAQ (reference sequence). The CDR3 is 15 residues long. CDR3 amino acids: CASSLAESENTEAFF. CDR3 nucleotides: TGTGCCAGCAGCTTAGCTGAGTCGGAGAACACTGAAGCTTTCTTT.

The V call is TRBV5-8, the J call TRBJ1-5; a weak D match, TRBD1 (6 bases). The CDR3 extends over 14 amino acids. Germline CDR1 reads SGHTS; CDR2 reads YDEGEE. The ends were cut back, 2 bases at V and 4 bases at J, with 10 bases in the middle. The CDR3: CASSFRGQNQPQHF. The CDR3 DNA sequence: TGTGCCAGCAGCTTTAGAGGACAGAATCAGCCCCAGCATTTT.

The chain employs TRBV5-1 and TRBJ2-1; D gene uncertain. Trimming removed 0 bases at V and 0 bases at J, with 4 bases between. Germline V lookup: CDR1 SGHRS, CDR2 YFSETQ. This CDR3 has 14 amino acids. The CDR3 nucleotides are TGCGCCAGCAGCTTGGATAGCTCCTACAATGAGCAGTTCTTC. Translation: CASSLDSSYNEQFF.

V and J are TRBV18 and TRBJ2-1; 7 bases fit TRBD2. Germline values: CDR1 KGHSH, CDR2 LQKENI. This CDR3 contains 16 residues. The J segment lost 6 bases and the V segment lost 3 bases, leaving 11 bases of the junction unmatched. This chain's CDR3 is CASSPSTSVRANEQFF. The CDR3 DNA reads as TGTGCCAGCTCACCCTCAACTAGCGTTCGAGCCAATGAGCAGTTCTTC.

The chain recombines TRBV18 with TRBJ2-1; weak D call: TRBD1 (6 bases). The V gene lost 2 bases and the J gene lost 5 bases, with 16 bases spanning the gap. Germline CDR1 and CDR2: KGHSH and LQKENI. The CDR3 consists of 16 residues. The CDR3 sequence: CASSPNIQGNDNEQFF. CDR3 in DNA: TGTGCCAGCTCACCAAACATTCAGGGGAATGACAATGAGCAGTTCTTC.

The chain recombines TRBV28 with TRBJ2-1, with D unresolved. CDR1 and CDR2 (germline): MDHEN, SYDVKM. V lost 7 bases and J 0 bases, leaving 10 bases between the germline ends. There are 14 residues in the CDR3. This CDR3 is CASIVAGSYNEQFF. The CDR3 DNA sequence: TGTGCCAGCATAGTAGCCGGCTCCTACAATGAGCAGTTCTTC.

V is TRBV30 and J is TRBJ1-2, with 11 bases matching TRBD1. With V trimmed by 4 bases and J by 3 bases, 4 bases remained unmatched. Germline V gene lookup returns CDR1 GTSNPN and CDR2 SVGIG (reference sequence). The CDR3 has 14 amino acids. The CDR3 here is CAWTDRGPDYGYTF. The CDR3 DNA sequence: TGTGCCTGGACGGACAGGGGGCCGGACTATGGCTACACCTTC.

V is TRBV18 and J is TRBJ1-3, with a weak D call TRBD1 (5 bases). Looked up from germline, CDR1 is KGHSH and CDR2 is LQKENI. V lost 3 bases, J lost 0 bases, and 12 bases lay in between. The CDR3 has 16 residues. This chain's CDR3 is CASSPQAGNSGNTIYF. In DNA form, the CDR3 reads TGTGCCAGCTCACCGCAGGCAGGGAACTCTGGAAACACCATATATTTT.

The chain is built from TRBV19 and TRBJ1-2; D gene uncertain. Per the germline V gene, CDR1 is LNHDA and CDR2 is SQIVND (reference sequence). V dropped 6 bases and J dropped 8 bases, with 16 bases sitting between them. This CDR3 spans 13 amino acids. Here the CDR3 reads CASRRTIGGGYTF. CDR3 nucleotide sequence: TGTGCCAGTAGACGGACTATCGGAGGGGGCTACACCTTC.

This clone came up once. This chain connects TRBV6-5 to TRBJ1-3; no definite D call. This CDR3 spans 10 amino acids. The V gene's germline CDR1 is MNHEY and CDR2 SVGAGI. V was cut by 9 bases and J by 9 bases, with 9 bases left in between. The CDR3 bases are TGTGCCAGTTGGGGAGGCACCATATATTTT. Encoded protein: CASWGGTIYF.

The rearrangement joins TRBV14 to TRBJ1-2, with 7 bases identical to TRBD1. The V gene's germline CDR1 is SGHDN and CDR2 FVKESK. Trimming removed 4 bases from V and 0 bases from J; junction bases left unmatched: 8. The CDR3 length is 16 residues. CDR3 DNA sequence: TGTGCCAGCAGCCTAGGAGGGGGCGCGTCTAACTATGGCTACACCTTC. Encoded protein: CASSLGGGASNYGYTF.

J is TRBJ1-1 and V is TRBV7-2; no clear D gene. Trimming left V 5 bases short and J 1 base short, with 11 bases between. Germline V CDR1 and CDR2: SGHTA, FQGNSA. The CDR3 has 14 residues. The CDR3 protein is CASSPRPGNTEAFF. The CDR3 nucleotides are TGTGCCAGCAGCCCCCGCCCAGGGAACACTGAAGCTTTCTTT.

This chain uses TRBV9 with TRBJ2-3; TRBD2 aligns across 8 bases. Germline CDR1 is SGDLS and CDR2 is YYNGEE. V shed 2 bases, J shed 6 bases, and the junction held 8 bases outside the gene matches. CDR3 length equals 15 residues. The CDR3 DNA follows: TGTGCCAGCAGCGTCCCCGGGGGGGCCGGTGATACGCAGTATTTT. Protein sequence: CASSVPGGAGDTQYF.

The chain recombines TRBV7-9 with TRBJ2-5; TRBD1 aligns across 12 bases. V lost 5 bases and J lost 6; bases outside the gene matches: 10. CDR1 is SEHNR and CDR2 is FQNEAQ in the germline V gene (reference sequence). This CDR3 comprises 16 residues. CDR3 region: CASSSRDRGRLQTQYF. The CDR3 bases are TGTGCCAGCAGCAGCCGGGACAGGGGGCGCTTACAGACCCAGTACTTC.

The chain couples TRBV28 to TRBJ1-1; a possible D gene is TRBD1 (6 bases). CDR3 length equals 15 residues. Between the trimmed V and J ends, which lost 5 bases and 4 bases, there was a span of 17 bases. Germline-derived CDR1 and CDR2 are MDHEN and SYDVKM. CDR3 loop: CASSILQGGVTEAFF. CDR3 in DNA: TGTGCCAGCAGTATCCTACAGGGAGGAGTCACTGAAGCTTTCTTT.

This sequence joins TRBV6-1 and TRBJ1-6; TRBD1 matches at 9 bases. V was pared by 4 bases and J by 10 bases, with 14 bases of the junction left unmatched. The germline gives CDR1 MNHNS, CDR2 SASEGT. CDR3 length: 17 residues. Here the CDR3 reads CASSGGGTGTGWSPLHF. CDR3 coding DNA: TGTGCCAGCAGTGGAGGGGGTACCGGGACAGGGTGGTCACCCCTCCACTTT.

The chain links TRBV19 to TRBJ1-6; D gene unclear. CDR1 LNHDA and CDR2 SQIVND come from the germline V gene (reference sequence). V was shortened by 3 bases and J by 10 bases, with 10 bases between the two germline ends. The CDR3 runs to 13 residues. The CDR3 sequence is CASSILGVSPLHF. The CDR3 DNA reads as TGTGCCAGTAGTATTCTTGGGGTCTCACCCCTCCACTTT.

The CDR3 region is CASSSPMGGFSTNEKLFF. The CDR3 region has the DNA TGTGCCAGCAGTTCCCCCATGGGGGGGTTTTCAACTAATGAAAAACTGTTTTTT. The V call is TRBV28, the J call TRBJ1-4; possible D gene TRBD1, 5 bases. Trimming pared 4 bases from V and 0 bases from J, leaving 18 bases between. The length of the CDR3 is 18 residues. CDR1 and CDR2 from the germline V gene are MDHEN and SYDVKM.

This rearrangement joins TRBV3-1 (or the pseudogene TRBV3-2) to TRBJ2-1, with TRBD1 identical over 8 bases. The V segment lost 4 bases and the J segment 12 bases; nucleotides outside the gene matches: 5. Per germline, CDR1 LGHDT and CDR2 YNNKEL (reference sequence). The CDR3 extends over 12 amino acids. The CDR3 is CASSPTGEWQFF. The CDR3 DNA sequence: TGTGCCAGCAGCCCGACAGGGGAGTGGCAGTTCTTC.

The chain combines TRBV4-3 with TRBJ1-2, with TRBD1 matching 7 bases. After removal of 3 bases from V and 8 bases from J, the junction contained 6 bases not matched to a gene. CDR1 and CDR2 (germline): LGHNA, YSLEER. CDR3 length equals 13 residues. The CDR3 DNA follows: TGCGCCAGCAGCCAGACAGGGTCGGGCGGCTACACCTTC. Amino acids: CASSQTGSGGYTF.

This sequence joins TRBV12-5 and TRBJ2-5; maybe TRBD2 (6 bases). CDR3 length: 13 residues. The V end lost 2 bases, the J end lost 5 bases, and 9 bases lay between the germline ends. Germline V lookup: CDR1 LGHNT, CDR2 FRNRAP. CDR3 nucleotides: TGTGCTAGTGGTTTGCGCGGGACGGAGACCCAGTACTTC. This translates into CASGLRGTETQYF. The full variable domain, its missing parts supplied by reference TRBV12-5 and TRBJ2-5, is DARVTQTPRHKVTEMGQEVTMRCQPILGHNTVFWYRQTMMQGLELLAYFRNRAPLDDSGMPKDRFSAEMPDATLATLKIQPSEPRDSAVYFCASGLRGTETQYFGPGTRLLVL.

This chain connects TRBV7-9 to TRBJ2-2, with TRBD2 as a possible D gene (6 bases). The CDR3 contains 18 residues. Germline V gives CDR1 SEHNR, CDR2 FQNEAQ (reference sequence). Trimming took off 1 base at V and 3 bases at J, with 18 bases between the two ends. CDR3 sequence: CASSLGSPAGSDTGELFF. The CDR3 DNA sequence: TGTGCCAGCAGCTTAGGTAGCCCTGCGGGGTCGGACACCGGGGAGCTGTTTTTT.